A few counts support the clone carrying this T cell receptor beta chain. The antigen remains undetermined. TCRdb fed the 5' RACE reads into MiXCR, producing one record per CDR3 protein. In the table there are about 360,000 distinct CDR3 sequences, around 14% of which are singletons. This record belongs to a study of T-cell memory formation after mild COVID-19. Study-level information: Clustering of TCRs was largely donor specific. Study results and limitations: CD4+ contracting clones were found mainly in CM and EM, and CD8+ ones in EMRA.

CDR3 length: 12 amino acids. V was cut by 0 bases and J by 8 bases, with 8 bases left in between. Germline CDR1 SGHRS, CDR2 YFSETQ. This clonotype originated in a man aged 18 to 30 who had mild COVID-19 (a few samples of this study predate the infection). Cell type and time point are not known. Sequencing was done on a sample of PBMCs or a T cell subset sorted from them (not recorded which). The chain couples TRBV5-1 to TRBJ1-1; D not resolved. The CDR3 nucleotides are TGCGCCAGCAGCTTGGAATTTGGCGAAGCTTTCTTT. Residues: CASSLEFGEAFF.